A selection of T cell receptor beta chains follows, all from one sample in a study of T cell repertoires in cytomegalovirus infection. TCRdb re-derived calls from the reads in MiXCR, one entry per CDR3 protein. The sample includes some 400,000 distinct CDR3 sequences, approximately 31% of them seen just once. Specimen: PBMCs. The source is a human donor in good health (CMV status not recorded). Some clones in this sample may be carry-over from other donors' samples. CDR3s include the opening cysteine and the closing phenylalanine or tryptophan. D genes are given only for firm matches. Expanded clones are given a class, and other clones once, few, many or no size at all.

d_call,clone_size,j_call,v_call,cdr3_nt,cdr3_aa
-,many,TRBJ1-2,TRBV7-2,TGTGCCAGCAGCTTAGAAGGGCCTCATGGCTACACCTTC,CASSLEGPHGYTF
-,many,TRBJ1-2,TRBV12-3/TRBV12-4,TGTGCCAGCAGTTTAGGACACTATGGCTACACCTTC,CASSLGHYGYTF
-,-,TRBJ2-5,TRBV3-1,TGTGCCAGCAGCCAAATTGAGGACTCCCAAGAGACCCAGTACTTC,CASSQIEDSQETQYF
-,-,TRBJ1-1,TRBV29-1,TGCAGCGTTGAAGCGAGCTCCCGGGGGACTGAAGCTTTCTTT,CSVEASSRGTEAFF
-,many,TRBJ1-5,TRBV6-2/TRBV6-3,TGTGCCAGCAGTTACAGTTCCCGAGGTGGCAATCAGCCCCAGCATTTT,CASSYSSRGGNQPQHF
-,few,TRBJ2-7,TRBV18,TGTGCCAGCTCACCGGTGGGAACCCACGAGCAGTACTTC,CASSPVGTHEQYF
TRBD1,-,TRBJ2-7,TRBV28,TGTGCCAGCAGTCCCGCCGGACAGGGCTCCTACGAGCAGTACTTC,CASSPAGQGSYEQYF
-,many,TRBJ1-1,TRBV7-2,TGTGCCAGCAGCTCTATGGGCAGAAACACTGAAGCTTTCTTT,CASSSMGRNTEAFF
TRBD1,many,TRBJ1-6,TRBV7-6,TGTGCCAGCAGCTCTGGACAGGGGGGATCACCCCTCCACTTT,CASSSGQGGSPLHF
-,-,TRBJ2-3,TRBV6-1,TGTGCCAGCAGTGAGCCCCAGAGACCCACAGATACGCAGTATTTT,CASSEPQRPTDTQYF
-,-,TRBJ1-6,TRBV20-1,TGCAGTGCTAGAGATAGGGACAAAGGAGCCCTCCACTTT,CSARDRDKGALHF
TRBD1,-,TRBJ2-7,TRBV20-1,TGCAGTGCTAGAGATCCGTGGGGACAGAGCTCCTACGAGCAGTACTTC,CSARDPWGQSSYEQYF
-,-,TRBJ1-1,TRBV5-5,TGTGCCAGCAGCACGGGACATCGGGCTGAGGGCACTGAAGCTTTCTTT,CASSTGHRAEGTEAFF
TRBD1,-,TRBJ1-4,TRBV5-5,TGTGCCAGCAGCACCGGACAGGGGTATCCTGAAAAACTGTTTTTT,CASSTGQGYPEKLFF
-,many,TRBJ1-5,TRBV4-1,TGCGCCAGCAGCATCAACCTGAGCGGGGGCACCAGTCAGCCCCAGCATTTT,CASSINLSGGTSQPQHF
-,many,TRBJ1-2,TRBV7-2,TGTGCCAGCAGCTTAGATCCGGGGCCACTCTCTGGCTACACCTTC,CASSLDPGPLSGYTF
-,-,TRBJ1-2,TRBV19,TGTGCCAGTAGTATAGCAGATCATGGCTACACCTTC,CASSIADHGYTF
-,once,TRBJ1-1,TRBV7-9,TGTGCCAGCATCCCCGGTGAGCCTGAAGATTTCTTT,CASIPGEPEDFF
-,-,TRBJ1-1,TRBV6-5,TGTGCCAGCAGTTACCGGACAGAGAACACTGAAGCTTTCTTT,CASSYRTENTEAFF
-,-,TRBJ1-6,TRBV5-1,TGCGCCAGCAGCTTGCTGGCGGGATCAAATTCACCCCTCCACTTT,CASSLLAGSNSPLHF
-,-,TRBJ1-3,TRBV7-6,TGTGCCAGCAGCTCACTCGGAAACACCATATATTTT,CASSSLGNTIYF
-,many,TRBJ1-5,TRBV12-3/TRBV12-4,TGTGCCAGCAGTTTGGGGGGGGTCGATCAGCCCCAGCATTTT,CASSLGGVDQPQHF
-,few,TRBJ1-1,TRBV4-1,TGCGCCAGCAGCCAAGACAGGGTTATCAACACTGAAGCTTTCTTT,CASSQDRVINTEAFF
-,-,TRBJ2-7,TRBV10-1,TGCGCCAGCAGCCCTACTACCGACTACGAGCAGTACTTC,CASSPTTDYEQYF
-,few,TRBJ2-4,TRBV6-1,TGTGCCAGCAACAAAGGGGGGGCGTCTCCTCTACGAAACATTCAGTACTTC,CASNKGGASPLRNIQYF
-,-,TRBJ2-1,TRBV12-3/TRBV12-4,TGTGCCAGCAACAGCCAACTTTACAATGAGCAGTTCTTC,CASNSQLYNEQFF
-,few,TRBJ2-5,TRBV6-5,TGTGCCAGCAGTTACGCAGAGGGAGGAGGTGAGACCCAGTACTTC,CASSYAEGGGETQYF
TRBD2,few,TRBJ2-1,TRBV2,TGTGCCAGCAGTGTGAGGGCTAGCGGATACAATGAGCAGTTCTTC,CASSVRASGYNEQFF
-,-,TRBJ1-1,TRBV19,TGTGCCAGTAGTATGAGGGCCGGCCTCGCCACTGAAGCTTTCTTT,CASSMRAGLATEAFF
-,many,TRBJ1-5,TRBV7-2,TGTGCCAGCAGCACGGGCCTCAATCAGCCCCAGCATTTT,CASSTGLNQPQHF
-,-,TRBJ2-3,TRBV2,TGTGCCAGCAGTATCGGGGGTGGCACAGATACGCAGTATTTT,CASSIGGGTDTQYF
-,-,TRBJ2-2,TRBV11-2,TGTGCCAGCGGGTTAGGGGCGAACACCGGGGAGCTGTTTTTT,CASGLGANTGELFF
-,many,TRBJ1-4,TRBV12-3/TRBV12-4,TGTGCCAGTCCTCGCCCCGGACAAGGCCGGCCGTCAACTAATGAAAAACTGTTTTTT,CASPRPGQGRPSTNEKLFF
TRBD2,-,TRBJ2-7,TRBV19,TGTGCCTCGGGGACTAGCGGCCGAGGAGAGCAGTACTTC,CASGTSGRGEQYF
-,-,TRBJ2-7,TRBV7-9,TGTGCCAGCAGCTTATTTCCCGGGAACTACTACCAGTACTTC,CASSLFPGNYYQYF
TRBD2,-,TRBJ2-7,TRBV9,TGTGCCAGCAGCCCAGGACTAGCGGATACCGAGCAGTACTTC,CASSPGLADTEQYF
-,-,TRBJ2-3,TRBV11-2,TGTGCCAGCAGCTCCGGGGTCTTTGCTAGCACAGATACGCAGTATTTT,CASSSGVFASTDTQYF
-,few,TRBJ1-2,TRBV20-1,TGCAGTGCTAGAGGGACAGCTAACTATGGCTACACCTTC,CSARGTANYGYTF
-,few,TRBJ1-1,TRBV7-9,TGTGCCAGCAGCTCTGTCGAGTCCGGGAACACTGAAGCTTTCTTT,CASSSVESGNTEAFF
-,-,TRBJ1-5,TRBV7-9,TGTGCCAGCAGCCAACCGCGGGAGAGCAATCAGCCCCAGCATTTT,CASSQPRESNQPQHF
TRBD2,-,TRBJ2-7,TRBV6-1,TGTGCCAGCAGTTACGCAGGGACTAGAGAGCAGTACTTC,CASSYAGTREQYF
TRBD1,few,TRBJ2-4,TRBV6-2/TRBV6-3,TGTGCCAGCAGACCCTCGGGACAGAAAAAAAACATTCAGTACTTC,CASRPSGQKKNIQYF
-,few,TRBJ1-2,TRBV7-2,TGTGCCAGCAGCTTGGCACAGAACTATGGCTACACCTTC,CASSLAQNYGYTF
-,many,TRBJ1-5,TRBV19,TGTGCCAGTAGTAGGTGGGGCGGCATGACAGGACAGAATAGCAATCAGCCCCAGCATTTT,CASSRWGGMTGQNSNQPQHF
-,many,TRBJ1-1,TRBV7-2,TGTGCCAGCAGCTACGTAAGTGGGGTGAACACTGAAGCTTTCTTT,CASSYVSGVNTEAFF
-,-,TRBJ2-2,TRBV19,TGTGCCATTAGCCGACCAGGGGATCACGGGGAGCTGTTTTTT,CAISRPGDHGELFF
-,few,TRBJ2-5,TRBV19,TGTGCCAGTAGCCCTGACTACAGCAATGAGACCCAGTACTTC,CASSPDYSNETQYF
-,few,TRBJ2-5,TRBV28,TGTGCCAGCAGCCAAAGGTCGGGGGTGGAGACCCAGTACTTC,CASSQRSGVETQYF
-,-,TRBJ2-1,TRBV7-8,TGTGCCAGCAGCGGCGTGAAGGGACATGAGCAGTTCTTC,CASSGVKGHEQFF
-,-,TRBJ1-1,TRBV5-1,TGCGCCAGCAGCTGGACGGAGAGAGATGAAGCTTTCTTT,CASSWTERDEAFF
TRBD1,-,TRBJ2-5,TRBV7-9,TGTGCCAGCAGCTTACCCTCCCGGACAGGGGTGGAGGAGACCCAGTACTTC,CASSLPSRTGVEETQYF
TRBD1,-,TRBJ2-3,TRBV20-1,TGCAGTGCTAGCCCAGGGGGCAGCACAGATACGCAGTATTTT,CSASPGGSTDTQYF
-,-,TRBJ1-4,TRBV12-3/TRBV12-4,TGTGCCTGCAGTTTTAGGAGTGAAAAACTGTTTTTT,CACSFRSEKLFF
TRBD1,-,TRBJ1-1,TRBV28,TGTGCCAGCAGTAAAGGGGGCCCGAACACTGAAGCTTTCTTT,CASSKGGPNTEAFF